Listed below are T cell receptor beta chains from one sample, sequenced in a study of OX40 agonist ivuxolimab in advanced cancers. The protocol was immunoSEQ multiplex PCR, while the TCRdb copy is restricted to in-frame clones and leaves out a portion. The data hold 28,000 or so clones, with roughly nine tenths observed a single time. The source material was CD4+ or CD8+ T cells sorted from blood, sampled in a trial of the OX40 agonist ivuxolimab. These receptors all come from an adult with an advanced solid tumor such as melanoma, head and neck, liver or kidney cancer. Both conserved end residues are trimmed from each CDR3.

V: TRBV5-6; J: TRBJ1-1; CDR3: ASSWGDGNTEAF
V: TRBV7-9; J: TRBJ2-7; CDR3: ASSSTSGRAYEQY
V: TRBV5-4; J: TRBJ2-2; CDR3: ASSLSMMDTGELF
V: TRBV6-1; J: TRBJ2-7; CDR3: ASSELAGGVYEQY
V: TRBV28; J: TRBJ1-3; CDR3: ASSIESSGNTIY
V: TRBV5-1; J: TRBJ2-5; CDR3: ASSLDQETQY
V: TRBV27; J: TRBJ2-1; CDR3: ASSLRGLSYNEQF
V: TRBV28; J: TRBJ1-2; CDR3: ASSSLGTGHGYT
V: TRBV19; J: TRBJ2-7; CDR3: ASSTGTYEQY
V: TRBV14; J: TRBJ2-2; CDR3: ASSQDLGGELF
V: TRBV5-1; J: TRBJ2-5; CDR3: ASSLAQSSFGETQY
V: TRBV11-1; J: TRBJ2-7; CDR3: ASSLAWTGWSEQY
V: TRBV6-1; J: TRBJ1-5; CDR3: ASSEGSESQPQH
V: TRBV28; J: TRBJ1-4; CDR3: ASSSGVATNEKLF
V: TRBV25-1; J: TRBJ1-5; CDR3: ASSDGTGDNQPQH
V: TRBV27; J: TRBJ2-3; CDR3: AGRLIEGLAGVTDTQY
V: TRBV7-9; J: -; CDR3: ASSLGGGIPYEQY
V: TRBV9; J: TRBJ2-1; CDR3: ASSVASGSPNEQF
V: TRBV6-5; J: TRBJ2-2; CDR3: ASSYSNRGAGELF
V: TRBV6-5; J: -; CDR3: ASSYSTSDEQY
V: TRBV2; J: TRBJ2-7; CDR3: ASSEAWGFYEQY
V: TRBV28; J: TRBJ1-1; CDR3: ASSIGGMAEAF
V: TRBV2; J: TRBJ2-5; CDR3: ASSERVRGETQY
V: TRBV29-1; J: -; CDR3: SVALAASYEQY
V: TRBV5-1; J: -; CDR3: ASSLVRQDEQY
V: TRBV4-3; J: TRBJ2-1; CDR3: ASSQAQGARGNEQF
V: TRBV2; J: TRBJ1-1; CDR3: ASSRGATEAF
V: TRBV28; J: TRBJ2-3; CDR3: ASIQTSGSDTQY
V: TRBV28; J: TRBJ2-7; CDR3: ASSRRDEIYVEQY
V: TRBV28; J: TRBJ2-4; CDR3: ASRFLAGGHGNIQY
V: TRBV9; J: TRBJ2-5; CDR3: ASSEGHLKETQY
V: TRBV9; J: TRBJ2-1; CDR3: ASSVSGGGGSLVSDEQF
V: TRBV14; J: TRBJ2-7; CDR3: ASSGHSGIYEQY
V: TRBV4-1; J: TRBJ2-7; CDR3: ASSYNRDRGYEQY
V: TRBV21-1; J: TRBJ2-1; CDR3: ASSSAGQGYNEQF
V: TRBV29-1; J: TRBJ2-1; CDR3: SVDSGLAGAYNEQF
V: TRBV7-6; J: TRBJ2-1; CDR3: ASSLGSYNEQF
V: TRBV2; J: TRBJ2-6; CDR3: ATPNVRANVLT
V: TRBV5-4; J: TRBJ1-3; CDR3: ASTLAGDSGNTIY
V: TRBV9; J: TRBJ2-7; CDR3: ASSVGWGATYEQY
V: TRBV14; J: TRBJ2-3; CDR3: ASSQYGRDTQY
V: TRBV7-9; J: TRBJ2-3; CDR3: ASSLTELAGGLTDTQY
V: TRBV6-5; J: TRBJ2-2; CDR3: ASSLARISGTGELF
V: TRBV19; J: TRBJ2-7; CDR3: ASSIGDTAYEQY
V: TRBV6-5; J: TRBJ1-1; CDR3: ASSLDWGTEAF
V: TRBV6-4; J: TRBJ2-3; CDR3: ASSDSLVDTQY
V: TRBV15; J: TRBJ1-2; CDR3: ATSRHLGTGEGGYT
V: TRBV2; J: TRBJ2-7; CDR3: ASSEWRRGAYEQY
V: TRBV6-4; J: TRBJ2-2; CDR3: ASSIGAGVETGELF
V: TRBV5-1; J: TRBJ1-1; CDR3: ASSSGQGLNTEAF
V: TRBV4-1; J: TRBJ1-1; CDR3: ASGLENTEAF
V: TRBV5-1; J: TRBJ2-4; CDR3: ASSFYGGKSKNIQY
V: TRBV27; J: TRBJ2-5; CDR3: ASRGGAVLETQY
V: TRBV9; J: TRBJ2-5; CDR3: ASSATGRPGETQY
V: TRBV27; J: TRBJ2-3; CDR3: ASSLSFLHTDTQY
V: TRBV7-9; J: TRBJ2-4; CDR3: ASSWGIRAKNIQY